This T cell receptor (beta chain) is drawn from a study of vaccination and CD4 T cells after COVID-19. Whole-study context: Four females and six males made up the convalescents, with two Hispanic. Investigators stimulated cells with overlapping spike peptides drawn from SARS-CoV-2, HCoV-NL63, HCoV-OC43 and HCoV-229E.

Treatment here: roughly 10-day PBMC culture with coronavirus spike peptide pools or control peptides (ViraFEST assay). Samples of CD4+ T cells were obtained from the unexposed donor before the COVID-19 pandemic (2011-2018). Using peptide pools, antigen-specific T cells were expanded in ViraFEST before TCRs were sequenced. With SARS-CoV-2 S/N and four cold-coronavirus spikes, unexposed-donor CD4+ T cells were probed, cells permitting. In its sample, this clonotype was seen a few times. Its cognate antigen is unknown. The study sequenced cultured CD4+ T cell DNA using the Oncomine TCR Beta short-read assay. Cultured CD4+ T cells were the source of extracted genomic DNA. TCRdb itself ran the PCR reads through MiXCR, one entry per CDR3 protein. This repertoire shows roughly 10,000 distinct CDR3 sequences, around 42% found once; its top ten account for under 15%. Germline V gene sequence: CDR1 KGHSH, CDR2 LQKENI. V dropped 5 bases and J dropped 3; count of bases not matched to a gene: 18. CDR3 length equals 19 residues.

The receptor comes from a human donor in good health. Sequences were obtained from CD4+ T cells from blood, cultured in vitro. The rearrangement links TRBV18 to TRBJ2-1; 8 positions match TRBD2. The CDR3 reads CASSVLPAGGLSIYNEQFF. CDR3 bases: TGTGCCAGCTCAGTCCTGCCCGCGGGAGGCCTCTCGATCTACAATGAGCAGTTCTTC. Combining the CDR3 with reference TRBV18 and TRBJ2-1 gives the whole variable domain NAGVMQNPRHLVRRRGQEARLRCSPMKGHSHVYWYRQLPEEGLKFMVYLQKENIIDESGMPKERFSAEFPKEGPSILRIQQVVRGDSAAYFCASSVLPAGGLSIYNEQFFGPGTRLTVL.